This TCR beta chain emerged from a study of cytomegalovirus exposure and HLA in healthy donors. Study overall: In a later analysis, the 110 or so validation repertoires were reported to have used the same platform as the 550 to 850 first-cohort repertoires.

TCRdb's copy holds only in-frame clones and misses some; the assay was immunoSEQ multiplex PCR. The table records some 200,000 clones, about 89% of them present only once. The sample comprised PBMCs. This receptor was identified in a woman under 30 in good health and CMV-seronegative.

The CDR3 protein is CASSQTRRYGYTF. CDR3 nucleotides: TGTGCCAGCAGCCAGACAAGGCGCTATGGCTACACCTTC. The rearrangement links TRBV25-1 to TRBJ1-2; D uncertain. V was cut by 6 bases and J by 4 bases, with 12 bases left in between. This CDR3 spans 13 amino acids. Germline-derived CDR1 and CDR2 are MGHDK and SYGVNS.